Below, 24 T cell receptor beta chains from the same sample are listed, as sequenced in a study of CD8+ T cells in alopecia areata. cDNA reverse transcribed from extracted RNA served as the sequencing template. Sequencing used immunoSEQ multiplex PCR; TCRdb keeps in-frame clones, though not all of them. The repertoire consists of approximately 220,000 clones, with around two fifths occurring once and the leading ten covering 0.48%. Treatment described: oral pan-JAK inhibitor, 5-10 mg twice daily. The sample consisted of CD4+ T cells sorted from blood, taken at roughly week 30, from a patient treated with tofacitinib. Source of these receptors: a human donor with alopecia areata.

CDR3 protein: CASSLTSGGATTRNEQFF. In DNA, the CDR3 is TGTGCCAGCAGCTTGACTAGCGGGGGGGCAACAACGAGGAATGAGCAGTTCTTC. The chain employs TRBV5-6 and TRBJ2-1; 13 nucleotides match TRBD2. The trim removed 1 base at V and 7 bases at J, leaving 11 bases unmatched. This CDR3 is built from 18 residues. Germline V gene lookup returns CDR1 SGHDT and CDR2 YYEEEE.

CDR3: CAWSPTGDLITEQFF. CDR3 in DNA: TGTGCCTGGAGTCCCACAGGCGATTTGATAACTGAGCAGTTCTTC. This rearrangement joins TRBV30 to TRBJ2-1, with D maybe TRBD1 (5 bases). Germline values: CDR1 GTSNPN, CDR2 SVGIG (reference sequence). Trimming left V 2 bases short and J 9 bases short, with 20 bases between. This CDR3 has 15 amino acids. Supplemented by reference TRBV30 and TRBJ2-1, the full variable domain reads SQTIHQWPATLVQPVGSPLSLECTVEGTSNPNLYWYRQAAGRGLQLLFYSVGIGQISSEVPQNLSASRPQDRQFILSSKKLLLSDSGFYLCAWSPTGDLITEQFFGPGTRLTVL.

This clone was seen at least ten times. J is TRBJ2-2 and V is TRBV5-6; D is perhaps TRBD1 or TRBD2 (5 bases each). CDR1 and CDR2 from the germline V gene are SGHDT and YYEEEE. Trimming left V 0 bases short and J 1 base short, with 10 bases between. The CDR3 contains 16 residues. The CDR3 DNA follows: TGTGCCAGCAGCTTGGCCGGGACGGTGAACACCGGGGAGCTGTTTTTT. This encodes CASSLAGTVNTGELFF.

The genes are TRBV2 and TRBJ1-2; D unresolved. The CDR3 is made up of 16 amino acids. The V end was cut by 2 bases, the J end by 5 bases, with 18 bases between. Germline values: CDR1 SNHLY, CDR2 FYNNEI. The CDR3 nucleotides are TGTGCCAGCAGTGAAATAGCAGGCACTTTTCGGTATGGCTACACCTTC. It codes for CASSEIAGTFRYGYTF.

This chain joins TRBV5-1 and TRBJ2-7, with a weak D call TRBD1 (6 bases). The CDR3 contains 15 residues. Trimming left V 4 bases short and J 5 bases short, with 19 bases between. The germline V gene encodes CDR1 SGHRS and CDR2 YFSETQ. Here the CDR3 reads CASSREGGTGNEQYF. The CDR3 nucleotides are TGCGCCAGCAGCCGCGAAGGGGGAACAGGGAACGAGCAGTACTTC.

The CDR3 nucleotides read TGTGCCAGCAGTTATTCAGGAGGGGAGCAGTACTTC. This sequence encodes CASSYSGGEQYF. The J gene is TRBJ2-7, the V gene TRBV6-5, with a tentative D call TRBD2 (6 bases). The CDR3 is made up of 12 amino acids. Germline V CDR1 and CDR2: MNHEY, SVGAGI. V gave up 3 bases and J gave up 7 bases, with 10 bases separating them.

In this sample, this clone turned up a few times. The genes are TRBV29-1 and TRBJ1-2; no clear D gene. The V gene lost 3 bases and the J gene lost 6 bases, with 14 bases spanning the gap. CDR1 and CDR2 (germline): SQVTM, ANQGSEA. The CDR3 runs to 13 residues. CDR3 sequence: CSVDGEPVNGYTF. For the CDR3, the DNA is TGCAGCGTTGACGGGGAACCAGTGAATGGCTACACCTTC.

The J gene is TRBJ1-1, the V gene TRBV18; D not resolved. Germline V gene data show CDR1 as KGHSH and CDR2 as LQKENI. Trimming cost V 4 bases and J 5 bases, with 11 bases left between them. The CDR3 is 13 residues long. CDR3 nucleotide sequence: TGTGCCAGCTCACAGGGAGTGGGTACTGAAGCTTTCTTT. The encoded protein is CASSQGVGTEAFF.

The gene calls are TRBV30 and TRBJ2-1; 14 nucleotides agree with TRBD2. CDR3 length equals 15 residues. From germline, CDR1 is GTSNPN and CDR2 SVGIG (reference sequence). The V and J ends lost 4 bases and 6 bases, in that order; junction bases with no gene match: 5. CDR3: CAWTWTSGRFNEQFF. CDR3 sequence (DNA): TGTGCCTGGACCTGGACTAGCGGGAGGTTCAATGAGCAGTTCTTC.

The genes are TRBV4-1 and TRBJ1-1, with D maybe TRBD1 (5 bases). The CDR3 loop spans 13 amino acids. Trimming shortened V by 4 bases and J by 7 bases, and 13 bases separated the two germline ends. Germline V gene data show CDR1 as MGHRA and CDR2 as YSYEKL. The CDR3 region has the DNA TGCGCCAGCAGCCCGTCTTCCGGGGGTGAAGCTTTCTTT. Its translation is CASSPSSGGEAFF.

This clone has a handful of counts. This may stem from a read error, because a much larger clone lies one nucleotide away. The chain couples TRBV7-7 to TRBJ1-3, with D unclear. Looked up from germline, CDR1 is SSHAT and CDR2 is FNYEAQ (reference sequence). Trimming cost V 1 base and J 2 bases, with 3 bases left between them. CDR3 length equals 13 residues. CDR3 sequence: CASSLGPGNTIYF. In DNA form, the CDR3 reads TGTGCCAGCAGCTTAGGACCTGGAAACACCATATATTTT.

This chain uses TRBV9 with TRBJ1-2, with 7 bases that match TRBD1. With 4 bases clipped from V and 3 bases from J, the junction kept 6 bases outside the gene matches. Per the germline V gene, CDR1 is SGDLS and CDR2 is YYNGEE. The CDR3 sequence is 14 residues long. As DNA, the CDR3 is TGTGCCAGCAGCCCGGGACAGCCCCACTATGGCTACACCTTC. Residues: CASSPGQPHYGYTF.

This chain connects TRBV5-1 to TRBJ1-4, with 11 bases matching TRBD1. V dropped 3 bases and J dropped 6; count of bases not matched to a gene: 7. The CDR3 is 16 amino acids. In germline, CDR1 is SGHRS, CDR2 YFSETQ. In DNA form, the CDR3 reads TGCGCCAGCAGCTGGACAGGGGGCCGAAGCGATGAAAAACTGTTTTTT. This codes for CASSWTGGRSDEKLFF.

The CDR3 is CASSRREGSTDTQYF. CDR3 coding DNA: TGTGCCAGCTCACGGAGAGAGGGTAGCACAGATACGCAGTATTTT. The chain links TRBV18 to TRBJ2-3, with a weak D call TRBD2 (5 bases). The CDR3 loop spans 15 amino acids. Per germline, CDR1 KGHSH and CDR2 LQKENI. The germline V and J ends were trimmed by 4 bases and 0 bases, with 11 bases remaining between them.

The V call is TRBV6-6, the J call TRBJ1-4; D ambiguous. Germline CDR1 MNHNY, CDR2 SVGAGI (reference sequence). This CDR3 spans 12 amino acids. V lost 3 bases and J lost 7, with 6 bases in between. This chain's CDR3 is CASSYLPEKLFF. DNA for the CDR3: TGTGCCAGCAGTTATTTGCCTGAAAAACTGTTTTTT.

The chain is built from TRBV7-9 and TRBJ1-2; possible D gene TRBD1, 5 bases. V lost 5 bases and J 4 bases, leaving 11 bases between the germline ends. Germline values: CDR1 SEHNR, CDR2 FQNEAQ (reference sequence). This CDR3 spans 13 amino acids. The CDR3 loop is CASSPGGSYGYTF. The CDR3 coding sequence is TGTGCCAGCAGCCCGGGGGGTTCCTATGGCTACACCTTC.

The rearrangement joins TRBV11-2 to TRBJ2-1; D is unclear. CDR1 is SGHAT and CDR2 is FQNNGV in the germline V gene. The CDR3 loop spans 12 amino acids. Trimming stripped 1 base from V and 4 bases from J, with 2 bases between. The chain's CDR3 is CASSLGYNEQFF. The CDR3 DNA follows: TGTGCCAGCAGCTTAGGATACAATGAGCAGTTCTTC.

This sequence joins TRBV30 and TRBJ1-4; D call uncertain. Germline lookup yields CDR1 GTSNPN and CDR2 SVGIG (reference sequence). The CDR3 loop spans 13 amino acids. The V end was cut by 2 bases, the J end by 8 bases, with 12 bases between. The CDR3 reads CAWSHGFGEKLFF. The CDR3 coding sequence is TGTGCCTGGAGTCACGGTTTTGGGGAAAAACTGTTTTTT.

The V call is TRBV14, the J call TRBJ2-3; D unclear. From germline, CDR1 is SGHDN and CDR2 FVKESK. This CDR3 is built from 13 residues. Trimming cost V 6 bases and J 4 bases, with 11 bases left between them. The CDR3: CASSRGWADTQYF. CDR3 in DNA: TGTGCCAGCAGTCGAGGTTGGGCAGATACGCAGTATTTT.

There are a few counts of this clone. This chain joins TRBV30 and TRBJ1-2; D call uncertain. Trimming took 2 bases from V and 8 from J, leaving 12 bases between them. The germline gives CDR1 GTSNPN, CDR2 SVGIG (reference sequence). The CDR3 runs 12 residues. CDR3 nucleotides: TGTGCCTGGAGTTCTGCCGTCGGAGGCTACACCTTC. Translated: CAWSSAVGGYTF.

The rearrangement joins TRBV25-1 to TRBJ2-3; 8 nucleotides agree with TRBD2. CDR1 and CDR2 from the germline V gene are MGHDK and SYGVNS. The CDR3 runs to 13 residues. V lost 7 bases, J lost 7 bases, and 7 bases stayed unmatched. Here the CDR3 reads CASNGGAVNTQYF. The DNA for the CDR3 is TGTGCCAGCAACGGGGGGGCGGTAAATACGCAGTATTTT. Variable domain in full (rest from reference TRBV25-1 and TRBJ2-3): EADIYQTPRYLVIGTGKKITLECSQTMGHDKMYWYQQDPGMELHLIHYSYGVNSTEKGDLSSESTVSRIRTEHFPLTLESARPSHTSQYLCASNGGAVNTQYFGPGTRLTVL.

V is TRBV6-5 and J is TRBJ1-1; no clear D gene. V was shortened by 8 bases and J by 1 base, with 14 bases between the two germline ends. Germline loops: CDR1 MNHEY, CDR2 SVGAGI. This CDR3 is 14 amino acids long. The CDR3 is CASPPEGGNTEAFF. The CDR3 DNA is TGTGCCAGCCCCCCCGAGGGCGGGAACACTGAAGCTTTCTTT.

V gene TRBV2 combines with J gene TRBJ2-7; D may be TRBD2 (6 bases). Between the trimmed V and J ends, which lost 6 bases and 6 bases, there was a span of 15 bases. The CDR3 totals 13 residues. The germline V gene has CDR1 SNHLY and CDR2 FYNNEI. The CDR3 sequence is CASSSEGFGEQYF. Here the CDR3 DNA reads TGTGCCAGCAGCTCGGAGGGGTTCGGCGAGCAGTACTTC.

The rearrangement joins TRBV6-5 to TRBJ2-1, with D uncertain. V lost 0 bases, J lost 4 bases, and 10 bases lay in between. The V gene's germline CDR1 is MNHEY and CDR2 SVGAGI. The CDR3 is made up of 15 amino acids. The CDR3 sequence is CASSYSIGEYNEQFF. DNA of the CDR3: TGTGCCAGCAGTTACTCTATAGGAGAGTACAATGAGCAGTTCTTC.